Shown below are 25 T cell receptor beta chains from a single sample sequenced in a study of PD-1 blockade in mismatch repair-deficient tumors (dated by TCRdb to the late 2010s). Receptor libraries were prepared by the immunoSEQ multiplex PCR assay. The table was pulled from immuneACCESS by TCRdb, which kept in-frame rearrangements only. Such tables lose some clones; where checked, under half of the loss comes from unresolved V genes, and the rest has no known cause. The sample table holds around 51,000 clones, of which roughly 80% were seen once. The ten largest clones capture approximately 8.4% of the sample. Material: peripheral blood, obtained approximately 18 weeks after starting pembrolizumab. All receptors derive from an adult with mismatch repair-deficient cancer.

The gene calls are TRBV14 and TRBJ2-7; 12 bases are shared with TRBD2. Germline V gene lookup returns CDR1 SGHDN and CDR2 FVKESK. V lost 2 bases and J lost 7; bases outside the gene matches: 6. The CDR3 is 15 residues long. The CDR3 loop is CASSQLAGGPEEQYF. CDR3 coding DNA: TGTGCCAGCAGCCAACTAGCGGGAGGGCCGGAGGAGCAGTACTTC.

This CDR3 is CASSLGRLAGGSDEQYF. CDR3 nucleotides: TGTGCCAGCAGCTTAGGGCGGCTAGCGGGAGGTTCCGACGAGCAGTACTTC. The rearrangement uses TRBV7-9 and TRBJ2-7; 11 bases match TRBD2. This CDR3 is built from 17 residues. Looked up from germline, CDR1 is SEHNR and CDR2 is FQNEAQ (reference sequence). Germline trimming cut 1 base from V and 5 bases from J; bases unmatched to any gene: 10.

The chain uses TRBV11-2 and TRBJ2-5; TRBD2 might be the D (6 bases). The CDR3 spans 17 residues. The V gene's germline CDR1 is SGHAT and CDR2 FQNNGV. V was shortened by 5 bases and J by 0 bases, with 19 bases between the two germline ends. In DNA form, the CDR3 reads TGTGCCAGCAGCCTCGCACGGGGCGGGGCGTACCAAGAGACCCAGTACTTC. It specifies CASSLARGGAYQETQYF. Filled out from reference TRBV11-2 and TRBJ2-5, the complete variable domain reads EAGVAQSPRYKIIEKRQSVAFWCNPISGHATLYWYQQILGQGPKLLIQFQNNGVVDDSQLPKDRFSAERLKGVDSTLKIQPAKLEDSAVYLCASSLARGGAYQETQYFGPGTRLLVL.

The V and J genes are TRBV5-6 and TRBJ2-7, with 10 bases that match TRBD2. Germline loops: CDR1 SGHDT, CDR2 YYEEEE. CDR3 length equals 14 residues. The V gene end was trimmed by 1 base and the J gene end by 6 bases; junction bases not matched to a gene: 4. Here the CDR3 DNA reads TGTGCCAGCAGCTTGACCCAGCGGGAGGGCGAGCAGTACTTC. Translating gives CASSLTQREGEQYF.

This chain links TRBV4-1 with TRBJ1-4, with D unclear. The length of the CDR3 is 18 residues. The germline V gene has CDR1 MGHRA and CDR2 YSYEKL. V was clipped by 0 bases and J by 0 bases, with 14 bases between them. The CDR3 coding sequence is TGCGCCAGCAGCCAAGAAGGTAGTACCTTTGCAACTAATGAAAAACTGTTTTTT. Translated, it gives CASSQEGSTFATNEKLFF.

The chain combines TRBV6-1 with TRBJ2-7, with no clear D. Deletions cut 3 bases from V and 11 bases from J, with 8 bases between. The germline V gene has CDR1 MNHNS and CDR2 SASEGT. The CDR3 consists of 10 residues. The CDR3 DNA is TGTGCCAGCAGTGACCTCACAGAGTACTTC. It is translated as CASSDLTEYF.

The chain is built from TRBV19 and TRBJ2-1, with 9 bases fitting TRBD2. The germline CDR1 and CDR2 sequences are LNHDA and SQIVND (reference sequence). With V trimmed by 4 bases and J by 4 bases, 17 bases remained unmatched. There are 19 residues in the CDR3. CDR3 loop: CASSKGQTRRLADYNEQFF. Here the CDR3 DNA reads TGTGCCAGTAGTAAAGGGCAGACCCGCAGACTAGCGGATTACAATGAGCAGTTCTTC.

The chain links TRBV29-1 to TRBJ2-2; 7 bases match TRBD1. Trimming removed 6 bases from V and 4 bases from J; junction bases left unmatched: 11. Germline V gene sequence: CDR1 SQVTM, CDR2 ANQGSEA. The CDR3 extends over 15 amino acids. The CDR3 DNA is TGCAGCGTGGGGACCGGGACAGACCTCACCGGGGAGCTGTTTTTT. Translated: CSVGTGTDLTGELFF.

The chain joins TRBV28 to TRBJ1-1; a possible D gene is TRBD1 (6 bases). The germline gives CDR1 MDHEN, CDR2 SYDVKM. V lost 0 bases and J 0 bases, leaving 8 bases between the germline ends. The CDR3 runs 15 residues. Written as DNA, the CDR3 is TGTGCCAGCAGTTTATGGGGGGACATGAACACTGAAGCTTTCTTT. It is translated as CASSLWGDMNTEAFF.

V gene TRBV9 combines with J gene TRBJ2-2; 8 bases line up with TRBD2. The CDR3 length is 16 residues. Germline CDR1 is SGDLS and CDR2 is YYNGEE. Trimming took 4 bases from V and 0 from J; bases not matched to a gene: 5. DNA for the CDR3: TGTGCCAGCAGCCCGATAGCGGGGACGAACACCGGGGAGCTGTTTTTT. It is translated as CASSPIAGTNTGELFF.

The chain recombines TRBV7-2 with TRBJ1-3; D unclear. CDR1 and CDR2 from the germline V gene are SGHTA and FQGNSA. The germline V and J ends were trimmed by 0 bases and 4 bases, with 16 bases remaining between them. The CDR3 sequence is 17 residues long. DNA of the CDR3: TGTGCCAGCAGCTTAGCGAGGGCTCCCTCGGGAGGAAACACCATATATTTT. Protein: CASSLARAPSGGNTIYF.

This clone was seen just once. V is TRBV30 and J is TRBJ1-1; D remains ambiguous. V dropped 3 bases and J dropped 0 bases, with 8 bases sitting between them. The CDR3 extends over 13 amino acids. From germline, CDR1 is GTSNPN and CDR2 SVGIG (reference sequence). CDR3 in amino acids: CAWSAAMNTEAFF. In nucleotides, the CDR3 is TGTGCCTGGAGCGCAGCCATGAACACTGAAGCTTTCTTT.

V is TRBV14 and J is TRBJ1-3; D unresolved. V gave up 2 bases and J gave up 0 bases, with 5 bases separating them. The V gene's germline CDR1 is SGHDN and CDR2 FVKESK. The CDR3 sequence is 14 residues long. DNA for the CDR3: TGTGCCAGCAGCCAATTGGACTCTGGAAACACCATATATTTT. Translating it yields CASSQLDSGNTIYF.

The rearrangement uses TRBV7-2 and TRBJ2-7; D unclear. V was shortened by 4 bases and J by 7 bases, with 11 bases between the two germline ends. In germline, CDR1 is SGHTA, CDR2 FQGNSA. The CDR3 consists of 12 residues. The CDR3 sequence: CASSSPQREQYF. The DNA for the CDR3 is TGTGCCAGCAGCTCCCCACAGAGAGAGCAGTACTTC.

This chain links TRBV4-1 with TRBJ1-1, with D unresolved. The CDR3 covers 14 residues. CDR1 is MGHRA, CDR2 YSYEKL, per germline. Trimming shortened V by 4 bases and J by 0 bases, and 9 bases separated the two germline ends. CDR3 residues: CASSPGEMNTEAFF. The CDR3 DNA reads TGCGCCAGCAGCCCGGGCGAAATGAACACTGAAGCTTTCTTT.

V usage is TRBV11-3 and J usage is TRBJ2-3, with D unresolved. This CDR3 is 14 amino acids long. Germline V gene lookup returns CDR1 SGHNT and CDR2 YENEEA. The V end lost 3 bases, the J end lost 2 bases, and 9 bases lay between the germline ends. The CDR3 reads CASSFWGDTDTQYF. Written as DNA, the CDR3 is TGTGCCAGCAGCTTCTGGGGTGACACAGATACGCAGTATTTT.

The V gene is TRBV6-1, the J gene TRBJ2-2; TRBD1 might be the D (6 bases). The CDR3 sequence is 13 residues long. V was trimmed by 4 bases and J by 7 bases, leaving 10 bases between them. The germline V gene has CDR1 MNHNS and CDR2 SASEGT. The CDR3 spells CASSGTDNGELFF. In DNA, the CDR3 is TGTGCCAGCAGTGGGACAGATAACGGGGAGCTGTTTTTT.

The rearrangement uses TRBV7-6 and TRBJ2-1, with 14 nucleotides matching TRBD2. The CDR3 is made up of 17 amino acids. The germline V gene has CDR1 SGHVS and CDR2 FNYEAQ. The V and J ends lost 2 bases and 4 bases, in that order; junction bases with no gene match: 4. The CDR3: CASSLTGLAGAYNEQFF. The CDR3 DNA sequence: TGTGCCAGCAGCTTAACGGGACTAGCGGGAGCTTACAATGAGCAGTTCTTC.

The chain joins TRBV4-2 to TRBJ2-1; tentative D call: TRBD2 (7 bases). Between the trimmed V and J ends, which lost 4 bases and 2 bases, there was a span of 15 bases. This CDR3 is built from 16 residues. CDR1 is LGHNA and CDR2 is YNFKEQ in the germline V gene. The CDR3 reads CASSPRGAETYNEQFF. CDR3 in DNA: TGTGCCAGCAGCCCCCGGGGGGCGGAGACCTACAATGAGCAGTTCTTC.

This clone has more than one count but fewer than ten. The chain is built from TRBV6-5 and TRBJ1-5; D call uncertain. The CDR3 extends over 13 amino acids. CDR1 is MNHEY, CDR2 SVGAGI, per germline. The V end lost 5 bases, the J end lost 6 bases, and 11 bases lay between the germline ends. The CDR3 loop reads CASSNDKGQPQHF. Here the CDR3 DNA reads TGTGCCAGCAGTAACGATAAGGGTCAGCCCCAGCATTTT.

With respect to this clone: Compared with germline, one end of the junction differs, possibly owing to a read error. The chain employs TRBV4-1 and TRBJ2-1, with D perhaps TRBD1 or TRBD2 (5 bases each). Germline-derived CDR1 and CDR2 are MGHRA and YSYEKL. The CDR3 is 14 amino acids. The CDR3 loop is CASSYRDGYNGQFF. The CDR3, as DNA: TGCGCCAGCAGCTACCGGGACGGCTACAATGGGCAGTTCTTC.

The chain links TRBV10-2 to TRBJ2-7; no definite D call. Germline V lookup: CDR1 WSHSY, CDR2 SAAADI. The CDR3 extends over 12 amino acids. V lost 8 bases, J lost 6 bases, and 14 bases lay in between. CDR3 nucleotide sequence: TGCGCCAGCGTTTCGGAACTGGGCGAGCAGTACTTC. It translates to CASVSELGEQYF.

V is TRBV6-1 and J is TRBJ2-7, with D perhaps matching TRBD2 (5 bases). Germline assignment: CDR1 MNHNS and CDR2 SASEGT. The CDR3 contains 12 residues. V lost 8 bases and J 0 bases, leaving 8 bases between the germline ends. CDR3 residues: CASGRFSYEQYF. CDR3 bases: TGTGCCAGCGGGAGATTCTCCTACGAGCAGTACTTC.

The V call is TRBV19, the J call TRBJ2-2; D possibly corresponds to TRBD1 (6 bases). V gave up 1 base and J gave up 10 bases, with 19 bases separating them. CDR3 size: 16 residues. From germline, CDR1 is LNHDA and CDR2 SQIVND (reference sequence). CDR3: CASSIVTGQTPAELFF. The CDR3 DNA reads TGTGCCAGTAGTATAGTAACGGGACAAACACCGGCGGAGCTGTTTTTT.

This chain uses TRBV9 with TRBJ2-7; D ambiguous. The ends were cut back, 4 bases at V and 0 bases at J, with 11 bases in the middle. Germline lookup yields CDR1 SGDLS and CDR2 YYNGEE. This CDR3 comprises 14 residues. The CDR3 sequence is CASSLGKSSYEQYF. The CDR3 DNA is TGTGCCAGCAGCCTTGGGAAAAGCTCCTACGAGCAGTACTTC. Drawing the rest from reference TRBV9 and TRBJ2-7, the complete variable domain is DSGVTQTPKHLITATGQRVTLRCSPRSGDLSVYWYQQSLDQGLQFLIQYYNGEERAKGNILERFSAQQFPDLHSELNLSSLELGDSALYFCASSLGKSSYEQYFGPGTRLTVT.